One TCR beta chain is described in this entry. Original processing methods: Estimated nucleated cell counts came from reference gene primer amplification. TCRdb's table, derived via immunoSEQ multiplex PCR, lists solely in-frame clones and lacks some. The V and J calls and clone size were taken over from that table, and D and trimming were inferred from the DNA. The sample lists some 160,000 clones; 80% to 90% were seen once. The sample comes from a study of blood T cell repertoires in COVID-19. At the level of the study: Sites in the United States, Italy and Spain provided acute and convalescent COVID-19 samples. PBMCs, B-cell-depleted T cells, or T cells provided the cDNA or gDNA that made up the material.

The CDR3 is made up of 19 amino acids. V lost 2 bases, J lost 7 bases, and 21 bases stayed unmatched. CDR1 and CDR2 (germline): MNHEY, SVGEGT. Material for sequencing was peripheral blood. The chain has TRBV6-2 or TRBV6-3 and TRBJ2-7, with 9 bases identical to TRBD1. This sequence was found in a man between 60 and 75 years old with acute or convalescent COVID-19. For the CDR3, the DNA is TGTGCCAGCAGTTACAACACGGGACAGGGAATGTTTCCTGGGGATGAGCAGTACTTC. Translated: CASSYNTGQGMFPGDEQYF.